This T cell receptor beta chain was obtained from a study of shared T cell receptors in the human thymus. Trimming stripped 5 bases from V and 0 bases from J, with 12 bases between. The CDR3 runs 15 residues. CDR1 is MDHEN and CDR2 is SYDVKM in the germline V gene. Generated by immunoSEQ multiplex PCR, the TCRdb table keeps only in-frame clones and is missing some. The sample includes hundreds of thousands of clones, 95% of them seen just once. V and J are TRBV28 and TRBJ2-3; D perhaps matches TRBD1 (6 bases). Material for sequencing was thymocytes. This receptor was taken from a human donor. The CDR3 DNA reads as TGTGCCAGCAGTAGGGGGTTACCAAGCACAGATACGCAGTATTTT. As protein: CASSRGLPSTDTQYF.